This passage covers 9 T cell receptor beta chains from one sample sequenced in a study of Graves' ophthalmopathy and Graves' hyperthyroidism (dated by TCRdb to the late 2010s). The sequencer listed for this sample is Illumina HiSeq 2000. TCR beta CDR3 regions were amplified from RNA transcripts for repertoire sequencing. A first-round RT-PCR used HTBI primers with the Qiagen OneStep RT-PCR kit, followed by a second-round multiplex PCR, size selection and purification. Through fastp at Q25 and MiXCR, TCRdb rebuilt clones from the public reads, retaining in-frame beta chains. Merged by CDR3 protein, the rows form single entries marked with the most common genes and DNA. The sample table holds 600,000 to 700,000 distinct CDR3 sequences, of which over 40% were seen once. More than 3% of the sample lies in the top ten. The sample consisted of peripheral blood. All receptors come from an adult man with Graves' ophthalmopathy.

The rearrangement joins TRBV29-1 to TRBJ1-2, with a possible D match to TRBD1 (6 bases). Trimming stripped 5 bases from V and 2 bases from J, with 6 bases between. There are 11 residues in the CDR3. The V gene's germline CDR1 is SQVTM and CDR2 ANQGSEA. The CDR3 loop reads CSVTGNYGYTF. The CDR3, as DNA: TGCAGCGTTACAGGGAACTATGGCTACACCTTC.

This clonotype has a count of ten or more. The chain is built from TRBV19 and TRBJ2-7; D call uncertain. Trimming took 9 bases from V and 7 from J, leaving 19 bases between them. Germline-derived CDR1 and CDR2 are LNHDA and SQIVND (reference sequence). The length of the CDR3 is 13 residues. The DNA for the CDR3 is TGTGCCAGGGACGGCGGCGGCTTAGGGGAGCAGTACTTC. Its protein product is CARDGGGLGEQYF.

This chain connects TRBV19 to TRBJ1-4; 11 bases are a match to TRBD1. Germline V gives CDR1 LNHDA, CDR2 SQIVND (reference sequence). CDR3 length: 19 residues. The V gene end was trimmed by 0 bases and the J gene end by 5 bases; junction bases not matched to a gene: 11. CDR3 region: CASSIDRRTGGAGNEKLFF. DNA of the CDR3: TGTGCCAGTAGTATAGATCGACGGACAGGGGGCGCGGGGAATGAAAAACTGTTTTTT.

The gene calls are TRBV7-9 and TRBJ2-3; D call uncertain. The germline V gene encodes CDR1 SEHNR and CDR2 FQNEAQ (reference sequence). V lost 5 bases to trimming and J lost 6 bases, with 18 bases between them. The CDR3 consists of 15 residues. The DNA for the CDR3 is TGTGCCAGCAGCCCGACGGACGTACCGGCGGATACGCAGTATTTT. The encoded protein is CASSPTDVPADTQYF.

Of note for this clonotype: The CDR3 carries no conserved terminal phenylalanine or tryptophan, so it likely arises from a read error. It is unclear where the CDR3 begins or ends on the DNA, so no DNA is shown, and the CDR3 is as TCRdb lists it. The CDR3 protein is CASSPGTGV. This chain joins TRBV7-3 and TRBJ1-1; the table's TRBD1 call for D was not verified on the DNA. Germline V lookup: CDR1 SGHTA, CDR2 FQGTGA. Counting both end residues, the CDR3 totals 9 amino acids.

The rearrangement links TRBV2 to TRBJ2-7; D remains ambiguous. The length of the CDR3 is 13 residues. The V end lost 8 bases, the J end lost 5 bases, and 16 bases lay between the germline ends. The germline V gene has CDR1 SNHLY and CDR2 FYNNEI. CDR3 coding DNA: TGTGCCAGCTCACCACTGTCTAGGAACGAGCAGTACTTC. This gives the protein CASSPLSRNEQYF.

The chain has TRBV11-2 and TRBJ2-7, with TRBD2 matching over 7 bases. The germline gives CDR1 SGHAT, CDR2 FQNNGV. The CDR3 consists of 14 residues. The ends lost 5 bases at V and 3 bases at J; junction bases unmatched: 7. DNA of the CDR3: TGTGCCAGCAGCGTTCTTCGGGGGGACTACGAGCAGTACTTC. Translation: CASSVLRGDYEQYF.

In its sample, this clonotype was seen many times. This chain uses TRBV2 with TRBJ2-2; the D is unclear. CDR1 SNHLY and CDR2 FYNNEI come from the germline V gene. The CDR3 consists of 11 residues. With 6 bases removed from V and 8 bases from J, the gap between germline ends came to 7 bases. CDR3 nucleotide sequence: TGTGCCAGCAGCTGGCCGGGGGAGCTGTTTTTT. It specifies CASSWPGELFF.

Of note for this clonotype: A read error is likely, as this CDR3 ends without the conserved phenylalanine or tryptophan. This chain uses TRBV5-8 with TRBJ1-2; 7 nucleotides agree with TRBD1. Germline CDR1 reads SGHTS; CDR2 reads YDEGEE. CDR3 length equals 14 residues. The CDR3: CASSGGQVGYGYTL. Here the CDR3 DNA reads TGCGCCAGCAGCGGAGGACAGGTGGGGTATGGCTACACCCTC.